The T cell receptor beta chain under discussion was sequenced for a study of T-cell memory formation after mild COVID-19. Overall study results and limits: The authors left the SARS-CoV-2 specificity of second-wave clones peaking on day 37 unconfirmed. While clones contracting from day 15 to 85 were balanced between CD4 and CD8, later expanders leaned CD4+. Most CD4+ clones that shrank were in CM and EM, while CD8+ ones turned up in EMRA. Cross-reactive memory appears to have joined, as suggested by some responding clones showing up in pre-infection memory.

One entry per CDR3 protein, called by TCRdb with MiXCR from the 5' RACE reads. The data show approximately 60,000 distinct CDR3 sequences, 9.3% seen once. By sample share, this clonotype is medium-sized (0.01 to 0.1%). Its specificity is unknown. Germline V gives CDR1 SEHNR, CDR2 FQNEAQ (reference sequence). V was clipped by 4 bases and J by 5 bases, with 18 bases between them. CDR3 length equals 17 residues. The sequenced sample consisted of PBMCs or a T cell subset sorted from them (not recorded which). This sequence originates from a young man who had mild COVID-19 (a few samples of this study predate the infection). Cell type and time point are not known. This rearrangement joins TRBV7-9 to TRBJ2-6; D is perhaps TRBD1 (5 bases). CDR3 nucleotide sequence: TGTGCCAGCAGCTCCTTGGATAGGCAGGGTAGGGCCAACGTCCTGACTTTC. Protein: CASSSLDRQGRANVLTF.